A single sample gave rise to the 8 T cell receptor beta chains below, sequenced in a study of blood T cell repertoires in COVID-19. Produced via immunoSEQ multiplex PCR; TCRdb's table is partial and in-frame only. The repertoire holds 400,000 to 500,000 clones, approximately 90% seen once, with approximately 1.8% in the top ten. The sequenced sample was PBMCs or T cells enriched from blood (not recorded which). These receptors came from a woman aged 40 to 50 who had recovered from COVID-19.

This chain uses TRBV3-1 (or the pseudogene TRBV3-2) with TRBJ1-4, with 10 bases lining up with TRBD1. This CDR3 has 15 amino acids. The germline V gene encodes CDR1 LGHDT and CDR2 YNNKEL (reference sequence). The V and J ends lost 2 bases and 7 bases, in that order; junction bases with no gene match: 4. The CDR3 DNA reads TGTGCCAGCAGCCAAAGGACAGGGGGAGGTGAAAAACTGTTTTTT. It translates to CASSQRTGGGEKLFF.

The chain carries TRBV12-5 and TRBJ1-5, with D unclear. The ends were cut back, 1 base at V and 6 bases at J, with 7 bases in the middle. The CDR3 loop spans 13 amino acids. The germline V gene encodes CDR1 LGHNT and CDR2 FRNRAP. CDR3 nucleotides: TGTGCTAGTGGTTTGGGCGGGATTCAGCCCCAGCATTTT. Its protein product is CASGLGGIQPQHF.

This chain uses TRBV10-3 with TRBJ2-7; possibly TRBD1 for D (6 bases). The CDR3 totals 15 residues. Trimming cost V 0 bases and J 4 bases, with 13 bases left between them. Germline loops: CDR1 ENHRY, CDR2 SYGVKD. The CDR3 sequence is CAISESGRGQYEQYF. The CDR3 nucleotides read TGTGCCATCAGTGAGTCAGGCAGGGGTCAGTACGAGCAGTACTTC.

This chain joins TRBV5-4 and TRBJ1-2; no clear D. V was cut by 3 bases and J by 5 bases, with 8 bases left in between. Germline CDR1 reads SGHNT; CDR2 reads YYREEE (reference sequence). The CDR3 is 12 amino acids. CDR3 sequence reads: CASSSRTYGYTF. The CDR3 DNA reads TGTGCCAGCAGCTCGAGAACGTATGGCTACACCTTC.

In the case of this clone: One end of the junction varies from germline; a read error may be responsible. This rearrangement joins TRBV2 to TRBJ2-3; TRBD1 agrees at 9 bases. This CDR3 comprises 13 residues. The germline V gene encodes CDR1 SNHLY and CDR2 FYNNEI. CDR3 in amino acids: CASRELRDRATTF. The CDR3 DNA sequence: TGTGCCAGCAGGGAGCTCCGGGACAGGGCAACGACATTT.

The sample holds a few counts of this clone. The V and J genes are TRBV3-1 (or the pseudogene TRBV3-2) and TRBJ1-6; 9 bases agree with TRBD1. CDR3 size: 17 residues. CDR1 is LGHDT and CDR2 is YNNKEL in the germline V gene (reference sequence). V was pared by 3 bases and J by 8 bases, with 11 bases of the junction left unmatched. The DNA of the CDR3 is TGTGCCAGCAGCCACGCCGGGACAGGGAGGAGGGATTCACCCCTCCACTTT. It specifies CASSHAGTGRRDSPLHF.

This clone was recorded once. CDR3 sequence reads: CSVEDRQGLTAFF. The DNA of the CDR3 is TGCAGCGTTGAAGATAGACAGGGGTTGACAGCTTTCTTT. This sequence joins TRBV29-1 and TRBJ1-1; 8 bases are shared with TRBD1. CDR1 SQVTM and CDR2 ANQGSEA come from the germline V gene. Trimming removed 0 bases from V and 10 bases from J; junction bases left unmatched: 7. The CDR3 spans 13 residues.

The chain has TRBV7-8 and TRBJ2-7; D gene uncertain. Trimming took 5 bases from V and 6 from J, leaving 14 bases between them. Germline CDR1 is SGHVS and CDR2 is FQNEAQ. CDR3 length equals 13 residues. The CDR3 DNA reads TGTGCCAGCAGCGCCGAGGAGCGCGGCGAGCAGTACTTC. Protein: CASSAEERGEQYF.